This T cell receptor beta chain was observed in a study of breast tumors, draining lymph nodes, adjacent tissues. The germline CDR1 and CDR2 sequences are SGHAT and FQNNGV. This CDR3 comprises 12 residues. The V gene lost 7 bases and the J gene lost 5 bases, with 11 bases spanning the gap. Each CDR3 protein is one row after TCRdb ran MiXCR on the multiplex PCR reads. The repertoire consists of some 120,000 distinct CDR3 sequences, with around 20% occurring once and the leading ten covering roughly 4%. Breast cancer patients provided tissue from their axillary draining lymph nodes. Study-wide results and limits: Tumors had less TCR diversity than lymph nodes, more than nontumor tissue. Most tumor T cells seemingly derive from lymph node, then expand in tumor. Luminal-like breast cancer showed significantly greater tumor-nontumor repertoire similarity than basal-like breast cancer did.

This clonotype was counted many times. Its antigen is not identified. This rearrangement joins TRBV11-2 to TRBJ1-2, with D maybe TRBD1 (5 bases). This receptor was taken from a female donor with breast cancer. Some clones in this sample may be carry-over from other donors' samples. The sequenced material came from axillary lymph node tissue. CDR3 sequence: CASTTSGYGYTF. CDR3 coding DNA: TGTGCCAGCACCACCTCAGGGTATGGCTACACCTTC.